Following are 2 T cell receptor beta chains from one sample sequenced in a study of blood T cell repertoires in COVID-19 (dated by TCRdb to about 2020). Library preparation was by the immunoSEQ multiplex PCR assay. TCRdb's version of the immuneACCESS table is confined to in-frame rearrangements and falls short of the full clone set. An unresolved V gene accounts for under half of the shortfall where checked; the remainder is of unknown origin. This sample has about 670,000 clones in its table, and around 89% of those were observed once. The ten biggest clones cover approximately 0.25% of the sample. What was sequenced was peripheral blood. The receptors originated from a woman aged 18-29 years with acute or convalescent COVID-19.

The chain joins TRBV19 to TRBJ1-1; no definite D call. Germline CDR1 is LNHDA and CDR2 is SQIVND (reference sequence). The CDR3 runs to 14 residues. The V and J ends lost 3 bases and 2 bases respectively, with 10 bases between them. The CDR3 region is CASSMGGVNTEAFF. Here the CDR3 DNA reads TGTGCCAGTAGTATGGGAGGAGTTAACACTGAAGCTTTCTTT. Variable domain in full (rest from reference TRBV19 and TRBJ1-1): DGGITQSPKYLFRKEGQNVTLSCEQNLNHDAMYWYRQDPGQGLRLIYYSQIVNDFQKGDIAEGYSVSREKKESFPLTVTSAQKNPTAFYLCASSMGGVNTEAFFGQGTRLTVV.

The chain uses TRBV5-6 and TRBJ1-1; perhaps TRBD1 as D (6 bases). This CDR3 spans 13 amino acids. V was trimmed by 5 bases and J by 5 bases, leaving 13 bases between them. CDR1 SGHDT and CDR2 YYEEEE come from the germline V gene. The CDR3 region has the DNA TGTGCCAGCAGTGGACAGCCCTGGACTGAAGCTTTCTTT. Its protein product is CASSGQPWTEAFF.